This TCR beta chain stems from a study of T cell repertoires in cytomegalovirus infection. As for the study in general: Evidence of both CMV infection and a matching HLA type came from public TCR beta signatures. Findings and caveats of the study: Identification of carriers of CMV plus the relevant HLA was performed using cumulative public TCR beta family frequency.

This clonotype has a count of ten or more. What it binds is unknown. This CDR3 contains 15 residues. V was cut by 0 bases and J by 1 base, with 9 bases left in between. Germline CDR1 is MNHNY and CDR2 is SVGAGI (reference sequence). One entry per CDR3 protein, called by TCRdb with MiXCR from the reads. The sample lists about 310,000 distinct CDR3 sequences; roughly 25% were seen once. The rearrangement uses TRBV6-6 and TRBJ1-1; D perhaps matches TRBD1 (5 bases). The source material was cultured PBMCs, sampled from culture after CMV antigen stimulation. This TCR was sampled from a human donor in good health (CMV status not recorded). Some clones in this sample may be carry-over from other donors' samples. The CDR3 sequence is CASSYSRQKNTEAFF. The CDR3 nucleotides read TGTGCCAGCAGTTACTCGAGACAGAAGAACACTGAAGCTTTCTTT.